The present T cell receptor (beta chain) was sequenced within a study of blood T cell repertoires in COVID-19 (TCRdb year 2020). With regard to the full study: Collaborator samples came from the United States, Italy and Spain and covered acute and convalescent phases of COVID-19. Samples were obtained from the ongoing ImmuneRACE study (first 160 participants) and from 1,000 to 1,500 subjects provided by 6 global collaborators. Subjects who had been exposed to COVID-19, were actively infected with it, or had recovered from it provided the deeply sampled blood TCRbeta repertoires that made up the dataset. A de-identified subject ID, COVID-19 status, age in years and sex were almost always included in the sample metadata. Where HLA class I and class II types were available, the types were taken from metadata supplied by the sample provider, not from assay-based typing. The material from the prospective study consisted of cDNA or gDNA derived from T cells, B-cell-depleted T cells, or PBMCs. The repertoires were made available in a free public database intended to serve as a resource for research on the immune response to SARS-CoV-2. Overall results and qualifications from the work: The quantity of clinical and demographic metadata differed by source and by participant and was supplied without curation.

TCRbeta CDR3 regions were amplified from genomic DNA using the immunoSEQ Assay, a bias-controlled multiplex PCR. In the original analysis: The number of nucleated cells in each sample was estimated from the amplification of reference gene primers within the assay. To quantify the absolute abundance of each unique TCRbeta CDR3 rearrangement, sequence reads were collapsed and filtered. For each sample, productive Simpson clonality was calculated as the square root of Simpson's diversity index over productive rearrangements. TCRdb re-hosts the immuneACCESS table, in-frame sequences only. Its copies lack some clones; in the studies checked, an unresolved V gene accounts for under half of them, and the cause for the rest is not known. V and J calls and clone size are those listed in that table; D and trimming were worked out from the DNA. The sample profile shows hundreds of thousands of clones; approximately 83% of them were found once. The top ten clones comprise about an eighth of the sample.

Regarding this clone: The clone's antigen remains unknown. No much larger clone exists at a distance of one base, and base qualities are not known.

CDR1 and CDR2 are read off the germline V gene as MDHEN and SYDVKM. V lost 3 bases and J lost 1 base, and the count of bases not matched to a germline gene is 3. The CDR3 sequence holds 16 residues, the cysteine and phenylalanine included. Just the 48-base CDR3 DNA is kept, in frame starting at base 1. Whole blood was collected in K2EDTA tubes by collaborating institutions according to the institutions' own protocols. Collaborator samples were shipped for TCRbeta analysis as frozen whole blood, isolated PBMCs, or DNA extracted from either sample type. The chain is encoded by TRBV28 joined to TRBJ2-4; a stretch of 10 junction bases matches TRBD1. The sequence derives from a human donor in a cohort sampled during active COVID-19. Specimen: peripheral blood. CDR3 reads: CASSLMDRGAKNIQYF. The nucleotide sequence is given as TGTGCCAGCAGTTTGATGGACAGGGGGGCCAAAAACATTCAGTACTTC.